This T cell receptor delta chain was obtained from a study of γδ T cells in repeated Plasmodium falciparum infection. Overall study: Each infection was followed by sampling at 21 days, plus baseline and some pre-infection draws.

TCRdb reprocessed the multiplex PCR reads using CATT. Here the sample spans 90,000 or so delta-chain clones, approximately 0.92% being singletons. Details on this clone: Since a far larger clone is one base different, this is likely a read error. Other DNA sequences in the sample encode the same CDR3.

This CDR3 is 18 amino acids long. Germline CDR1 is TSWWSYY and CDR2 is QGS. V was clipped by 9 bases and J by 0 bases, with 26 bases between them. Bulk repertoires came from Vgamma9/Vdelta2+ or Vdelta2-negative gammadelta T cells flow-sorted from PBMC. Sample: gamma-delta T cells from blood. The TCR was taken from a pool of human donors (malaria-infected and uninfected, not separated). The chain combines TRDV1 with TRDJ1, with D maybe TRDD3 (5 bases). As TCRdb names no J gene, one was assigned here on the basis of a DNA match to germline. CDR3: CALKKGGPPRPYTDKLIF. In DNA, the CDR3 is TGTGCTCTCAAAAAAGGGGGCCCCCCACGCCCGTACACCGATAAACTCATCTTT.